This is a list of T cell receptor beta chains from one sample in a study of blood T cell repertoires in COVID-19. The table came from immunoSEQ multiplex PCR; TCRdb's copy has only in-frame clones and leaves some out. In the table there are around 400,000 clones, 89% of which are singletons. Sequencing used peripheral blood. Receptor source: a man aged 40-49 years with acute or convalescent COVID-19. Each CDR3 is given with its conserved first and last residue. The D gene is left open where the match is weak. Clone size appears in some rows only: once, few, many, or a class for an expanded clone.

-	TRBV6-4	TRBD2	TRBJ2-3	CASSWTSGYTDTQYF	TGTGCCAGCAGTTGGACTAGCGGGTACACAGATACGCAGTATTTT
-	TRBV7-4	-	TRBJ1-1	CASSLAPGSTEAFF	TGTGCCAGCAGCTTAGCTCCAGGTTCCACTGAAGCTTTCTTT
-	TRBV10-3	-	TRBJ2-3	CAISESKQGTDTQYF	TGTGCCATCAGTGAGTCTAAGCAGGGGACAGATACGCAGTATTTT
once	TRBV28	-	TRBJ1-2	CASSLQGGYTF	TGTGCCAGCAGTTTACAGGGGGGCTACACCTTC
few	TRBV24-1	-	TRBJ1-3	CATKKPDSPFRNTIYF	TGTGCCACCAAGAAGCCGGACAGTCCCTTTAGAAACACCATATATTTT
-	TRBV4-1	TRBD1	TRBJ1-2	CASSQGTGSNYGYTF	TGCGCCAGCAGCCAAGGGACAGGGTCTAACTATGGCTACACCTTC
-	TRBV28	-	TRBJ1-6	CASSPPGAESPLHF	TGTGCCAGCAGTCCCCCAGGGGCGGAATCACCCCTCCACTTT
once	TRBV7-9	TRBD2	TRBJ2-1	CASSLSPGTISYNEQFF	TGTGCCAGCAGCTTATCCCCAGGGACTATCTCCTACAATGAGCAGTTCTTC
-	TRBV24-1	-	TRBJ1-5	CATSDLSSGSNQPQHF	TGTGCCACCAGTGATTTGAGTTCAGGGAGCAATCAGCCCCAGCATTTT
once	TRBV5-1	TRBD1	TRBJ1-6	CASRSPGQGSPLHF	TGCGCCAGCAGATCACCGGGACAGGGATCACCCCTCCACTTT
-	TRBV9	TRBD2	TRBJ2-3	CASSFPSGVTDTQYF	TGTGCCAGCAGCTTCCCTAGCGGGGTAACAGATACGCAGTATTTT
-	TRBV30	-	TRBJ2-2	CAWGGPTGGVTGELFF	TGTGCCTGGGGTGGACCAACAGGGGGGGTCACCGGGGAGCTGTTTTTT
-	TRBV29-1	-	TRBJ2-5	CSIAHARTQYF	TGCAGCATAGCGCACGCCCGAACCCAGTACTTC
-	TRBV5-1	TRBD1	TRBJ1-4	CASSVLDRGRGEKLFF	TGCGCCAGCAGCGTCCTGGACAGGGGGAGAGGTGAAAAACTGTTTTTT
-	TRBV18	TRBD1	TRBJ1-2	CASSPGTGVNYGYTF	TGTGCCAGCTCACCCGGGACAGGAGTTAACTATGGCTACACCTTC
once	TRBV3-1/TRBV3-2	-	TRBJ2-7	CASSQMPSNEQYF	TGTGCCAGCAGCCAAATGCCGAGTAACGAGCAGTACTTC
-	TRBV19	-	TRBJ2-1	CASKATASRNEQFF	TGTGCCAGTAAAGCGACAGCCTCGCGGAATGAGCAGTTCTTC
-	TRBV7-3	TRBD2	TRBJ2-5	CASSQPASGGPPETQYF	TGTGCCAGCAGCCAACCGGCTAGCGGGGGGCCCCCGGAGACCCAGTACTTC
-	TRBV30	-	TRBJ1-2	CAWRAGDSNYGYTF	TGTGCCTGGAGGGCGGGGGATTCTAACTATGGCTACACCTTC
-	TRBV20-1	TRBD2	TRBJ2-2	CSASRGGAGTGELFF	TGCAGTGCTAGTAGGGGAGGGGCAGGCACCGGGGAGCTGTTTTTT
-	TRBV27	-	TRBJ1-1	CASSTWGHTEAFF	TGTGCCAGCTCCACGTGGGGGCACACTGAAGCTTTCTTT
-	TRBV10-3	-	TRBJ1-2	CAISESRGNPTPNYGYTF	TGTGCCATCAGTGAGTCGAGAGGTAACCCCACCCCCAACTATGGCTACACCTTC
-	TRBV19	-	TRBJ2-4	CASSIRENIQYF	TGTGCCAGTAGTATTCGGGAAAACATTCAGTACTTC
-	TRBV6-6	TRBD1	TRBJ1-4	CASSYGRGRSNEKLFF	TGTGCCAGCAGTTACGGCAGGGGGCGATCTAATGAAAAACTGTTTTTT
once	TRBV18	-	TRBJ1-1	CASSPPLRNTEAFF	TGTGCCAGCTCACCACCCCTACGGAACACTGAAGCTTTCTTT
-	TRBV7-2	-	TRBJ2-7	CASSLARQYAHEQYF	TGTGCCAGCAGCTTAGCGAGACAGTATGCCCACGAGCAGTACTTC
-	TRBV19	-	TRBJ1-5	CASKFSADDSNQPQHF	TGTGCCTCCAAATTCAGCGCAGATGATAGCAATCAGCCCCAGCATTTT
few	TRBV14	-	TRBJ2-7	CASSHKCYETYEQYF	TGTGCCAGCAGCCATAAGTGTTACGAGACCTACGAGCAGTACTTC
-	TRBV19	TRBD1	TRBJ2-7	CASSIGTGGGYEQYF	TGTGCCAGTAGTATAGGGACAGGGGGCGGCTACGAGCAGTACTTC
once	TRBV20-1	TRBD1	TRBJ1-5	CSASIGPYLDRALPFQPQHF	TGCAGTGCAAGTATAGGCCCCTACCTGGACAGGGCCTTACCTTTTCAGCCCCAGCATTTT
once	TRBV5-4	TRBD2	TRBJ2-3	CASSSEREGYTDTQYF	TGTGCCAGCAGCTCAGAGCGGGAGGGATACACAGATACGCAGTATTTT
-	TRBV7-2	TRBD1	TRBJ1-4	CASRKTGGRDEKLFF	TGTGCCAGCAGGAAGACAGGGGGCCGCGATGAAAAACTGTTTTTT
-	TRBV28	-	TRBJ1-6	CASSSVGGSPLHF	TGTGCCAGCAGTTCGGTAGGAGGTTCACCCCTCCACTTT
-	TRBV30	TRBD1	TRBJ1-1	CACRTGVNTEAFF	TGTGCCTGCAGGACAGGGGTGAACACTGAAGCTTTCTTT
-	TRBV5-5	-	TRBJ1-5	CASSLAGFSNQPQHF	TGTGCCAGCAGCTTGGCCGGGTTTAGCAATCAGCCCCAGCATTTT
-	TRBV11-1	TRBD2	TRBJ2-7	CASSRRRAGGVYEQYF	TGTGCCAGCAGCCGACGGAGAGCGGGGGGGGTCTACGAGCAGTACTTC
-	TRBV4-3	TRBD1	TRBJ2-1	CASSHALTGTGGEQFF	TGCGCCAGCAGCCACGCATTAACCGGGACAGGGGGCGAGCAGTTCTTC
once	TRBV28	-	TRBJ1-4	CASSQMTGNEKLFF	TGTGCCAGCAGTCAAATGACCGGGAACGAAAAACTGTTTTTT
-	TRBV3-1/TRBV3-2	-	TRBJ1-2	CASSQYAGDYGYTF	TGTGCCAGCAGCCAATATGCAGGGGACTATGGCTACACCTTC
few	TRBV4-3	-	TRBJ1-6	CASSQGRVGGYSPLHF	TGCGCCAGCAGCCAAGGGCGTGTGGGGGGTTATTCACCCCTCCACTTT